This note documents a single TCR beta chain sequence. This specimen belongs to a study of blood T cell repertoires in COVID-19. About the study: PBMCs, B-cell-depleted T cells, or T cells were the source of the cDNA or gDNA that made up the material.

In the study's own analysis: Nucleated cell counts were estimated from reference gene primer amplification. Assay used: immunoSEQ multiplex PCR; TCRdb lists only in-frame clones, some missing. V and J calls plus clone size are reproduced from that table; the DNA served to infer D and trimming. The repertoire holds tens of thousands of clones, with under 70% as singletons. The length of the CDR3 is 13 residues. CDR1 is MNHEY, CDR2 SVGEGT, per germline. The V and J ends lost 5 bases and 3 bases respectively, with 10 bases between them. The sequenced sample was peripheral blood. The chain is built from TRBV6-2 or TRBV6-3 and TRBJ1-2; TRBD1 might be the D (5 bases). The sequence was obtained from a woman in her 70s with acute or convalescent COVID-19. Written as DNA, the CDR3 is TGTGCCAGCAGTCGTGACAGCGACTATGGCTACACCTTC. Translation: CASSRDSDYGYTF.